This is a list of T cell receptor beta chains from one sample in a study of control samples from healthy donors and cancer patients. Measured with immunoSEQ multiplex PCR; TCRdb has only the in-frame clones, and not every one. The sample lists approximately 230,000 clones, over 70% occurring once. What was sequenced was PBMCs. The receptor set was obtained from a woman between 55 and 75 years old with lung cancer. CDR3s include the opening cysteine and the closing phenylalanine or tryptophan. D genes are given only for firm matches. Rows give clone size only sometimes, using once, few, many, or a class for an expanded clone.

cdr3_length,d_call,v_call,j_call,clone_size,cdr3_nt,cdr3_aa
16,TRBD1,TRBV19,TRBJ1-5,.,TGTGCCAGTAGTAGGGGACAGGCTAGGGGCAATCAGCCCCAGCATTTT,CASSRGQARGNQPQHF
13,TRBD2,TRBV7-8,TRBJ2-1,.,TGTGCCAGCAGCCCCGGACTAGCGGGCGTGCAGTTCTTC,CASSPGLAGVQFF
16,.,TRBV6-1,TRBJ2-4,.,TGTGCCAGCAGTGAAGGCGGGTGGGAGAGGAGGGACATTCAGTACTTC,CASSEGGWERRDIQYF
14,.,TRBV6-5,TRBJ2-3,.,TGTGCCAGCAGTCGTGGGACGAGTACGGATACGCAGTATTTT,CASSRGTSTDTQYF
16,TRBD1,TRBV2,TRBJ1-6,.,TGTGCCAGCATAAGGGACAGCATCTCCTATAATTCACCCCTCCACTTT,CASIRDSISYNSPLHF
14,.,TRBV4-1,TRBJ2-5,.,TGCGCCAGCAGCCCGAGGGGGGGGCGAGAGACCCAGTACTTC,CASSPRGGRETQYF
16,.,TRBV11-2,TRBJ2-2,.,TGTGCCAGCAGCGCCGGCAGGGGACGGTTACTTGGGGAGCTGTTTTTT,CASSAGRGRLLGELFF
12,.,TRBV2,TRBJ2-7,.,TGTGCCAGCAACAGGGTACTCGGCGAGCAGTACTTC,CASNRVLGEQYF
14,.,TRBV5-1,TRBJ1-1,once,TGCGCCAGCAGCTCCGGGGAGCAGAACACTGAAGCTTTCTTT,CASSSGEQNTEAFF
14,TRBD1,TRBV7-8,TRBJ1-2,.,TGTGCCAGCAGCCTACAGACAGGGGTATATGGCTACACCTTC,CASSLQTGVYGYTF
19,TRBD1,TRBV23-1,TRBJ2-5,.,TGCGCCAGCAGTCACCTCCCACACCCGGGACAGGGGGACCAAGAGACCCAGTACTTC,CASSHLPHPGQGDQETQYF